The TCR beta chain described here comes from a study of T cell repertoires in ileal Crohn's disease. Regarding the study as a whole: Mucosal expansions were suggested to be mainly CD8 T cells. Clonal expansions were more frequent in active smokers than non-smokers at surgery.

Included were adult ileal or ileocolonic Crohn's patients indicated for ileocolonic resection. Only in-frame clones appear in the TCRdb table, and some are missing; sequencing was by immunoSEQ multiplex PCR. The sample carries 6,500 to 7,000 clones, approximately 83% recorded once. A note on this clone: As yet, its antigen is unknown.

The CDR3 is 13 amino acids. From germline, CDR1 is SNHLY and CDR2 FYNNEI. Trimming removed 6 bases from V and 5 bases from J, with 10 bases in between. This sequence was found in an adult with Crohn's disease. The rearrangement uses TRBV2 and TRBJ1-4; D remains unclear. Sequencing was carried out using ileal tissue. The CDR3 loop is CASSTASNEKLFF. The CDR3 DNA follows: TGTGCCAGCAGCACAGCTAGCAATGAAAAACTGTTTTTT.